This T cell receptor beta chain was recovered during a study of T cell responses to AZD1222 COVID-19 vaccine (dated by TCRdb to the early 2020s). Background on the whole study: AZD1222 recipients given second doses at about 4 weeks or at about 12 weeks were pooled, since spike-specific TCR depth and breadth were not found to differ between the two schedules. TCR sequencing covered 230 or so trial participants: 207 given two doses of AZD1222 and about 26 given two doses of MenACWY control vaccine. Trial participants were enrolled into age subgroups of 18-55, 56-69 and 70-plus years, which contained about 160, 30 and 59 TCR-sequenced participants, respectively.

The CDR3 regions of human TCRbeta chains were subjected to immunosequencing. For the original study's pipeline: TCRs in the repertoires were compared against a reference library of SARS-CoV-2-specific TCRs that had been generated with the MIRA antigen-specificity platform. Breadth meant the fraction of unique TCRs that were SARS-CoV-2-associated, whereas depth meant the fraction of total T cells that were SARS-CoV-2-associated. Each spike-specific TCR was assigned to its reactive spike region and to a CD4 or CD8 class using the MIRA data. Log10-transformed breadth and depth values were compared by one-way ANOVA with Sidak's multiple comparisons tests. Entries here come from immuneACCESS through TCRdb and include only in-frame sequences with V and J called. Some clones fail to appear in such tables; in the studies checked, an unresolved V gene covers under half of the shortfall, and the cause of the remainder is unknown. V, J and clone size are those of that table, while D and trimming were read from the DNA. The table for this sample lists roughly 130,000 clones; roughly nine tenths of them were counted only once. About 2.7% of the sample is held by the ten biggest clonotypes.

Summary of the overall study and its limitations: In the small 56-69-year group, the increase in depth fell short of significance, most likely because of low power. Vaccine-associated CD4 TCRs spanned the whole spike protein, with dominant responses in regions 160-218 and 743-854. Reportedly, almost half of the unique spike-specific TCRs recognized epitopes lying outside the regions that are mutated in the B.1.351 and B.1.1.7 variants. Participants were mostly white British and included more females than males, and it was suggested by the authors that clonal diversity may have been underestimated. Because no samples from the day 14 peak response were available, repertoires could be characterized only after the peak T cell response. Conclusions about previously exposed vaccinees were limited because only six AZD1222 recipients were SARS-CoV-2 seropositive at baseline. A significant rise in spike-specific TCR breadth and depth was observed after two AZD1222 doses relative to day 0 and relative to MenACWY recipients.

Notes on this clone: Its antigen remains unidentified. No much larger clone exists at a distance of one base, and base qualities are not known.

The CDR3 starts with the cysteine, ends with the phenylalanine, and has 15 residues. Only CDR3 DNA remains: 45 bases, in frame from the first base. V and J are trimmed by 3 bases and 1 base, and the gene matches miss 6 bases of the junction. Sequences GTSNPN (CDR1) and SVGIG (CDR2) are obtained from the germline V gene (reference sequence). The time point label here, explained by the study, means: baseline before first vaccination. Vaccinee samples were obtained from the UK trials COV001 and COV002, which included a single-blind randomized controlled phase 2/3 trial of AZD1222 (ChAdOx1 nCoV-19) in healthy adults. For TCRbeta chain sequencing, PBMC samples were collected from trial participants at day 0 and at day 28 after the second dose.

The rearranged chain carries TRBV30 and TRBJ1-3, and 7 bases in between align with TRBD1. Here the sequenced sample was peripheral blood, taken on day 0 of AZD1222 vaccination. The sequence was obtained from an adult in good health. The nucleotide sequence reads TGTGCCTGGAGCGAAGGACAGGCATCTGGAAACACCATATATTTT. This gives the protein CAWSEGQASGNTIYF.